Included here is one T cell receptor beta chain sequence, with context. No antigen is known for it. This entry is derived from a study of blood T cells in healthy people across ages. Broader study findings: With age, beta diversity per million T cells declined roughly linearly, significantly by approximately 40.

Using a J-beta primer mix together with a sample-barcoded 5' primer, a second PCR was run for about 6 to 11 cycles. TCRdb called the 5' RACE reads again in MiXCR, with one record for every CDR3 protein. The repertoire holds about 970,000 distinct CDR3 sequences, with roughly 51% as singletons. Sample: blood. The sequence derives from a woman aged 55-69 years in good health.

CDR3 sequence reads: CATPREDGELFF. The CDR3 nucleotides read TGTGCCACCCCCCGAGAGGACGGGGAGCTGTTTTTT. The J gene is TRBJ2-2, the V gene TRBV11-2; D is undetermined. The CDR3 sequence is 12 residues long. Germline loops: CDR1 SGHAT, CDR2 FQNNGV. V was clipped by 10 bases and J by 7 bases, with 13 bases between them. Full variable domain (outside the CDR3, taken from reference TRBV11-2 and TRBJ2-2): EAGVAQSPRYKIIEKRQSVAFWCNPISGHATLYWYQQILGQGPKLLIQFQNNGVVDDSQLPKDRFSAERLKGVDSTLKIQPAKLEDSAVYLCATPREDGELFFGEGSRLTVL.